These T cell receptor beta chains were read from a single sample in a study of blood T cell repertoires in COVID-19. Data came from immunoSEQ multiplex PCR; TCRdb stores just in-frame clones and leaves some out. The sample gives a few hundred thousand clones, roughly 84% of which show up once; 3.4% is in the top ten. The specimen sequenced was PBMCs or T cells enriched from blood (not recorded which). The receptors come from a man aged 50 to 59 who had recovered from COVID-19. Both conserved end residues are part of each CDR3. The D gene is left open where the match is weak. Rows may omit the clone size; those that give it use once, few, many or a size class.

J gene	D gene	clone size	V gene	CDR3 protein	CDR3 DNA
TRBJ1-4	TRBD1	.	TRBV6-5	CASSTIHRGHEKLFF	TGTGCCAGCAGTACCATACACAGGGGGCATGAAAAACTGTTTTTT
TRBJ2-1	.	.	TRBV29-1	CSVVPLRNEQFF	TGCAGCGTTGTCCCCCTCCGCAATGAGCAGTTCTTC
TRBJ1-1	.	.	TRBV20-1	CGSRVNTEAFF	TGCGGCTCCAGGGTTAACACTGAAGCTTTCTTT
TRBJ1-2	.	.	TRBV4-2	CASSQSSNYGYTF	TGTGCCAGCAGCCAATCCTCTAACTATGGCTACACCTTC
TRBJ1-2	TRBD1	.	TRBV18	CASSPYRDRPMGYTF	TGTGCCAGCTCACCGTACCGGGACAGACCTATGGGCTACACCTTC
TRBJ2-2	TRBD1	.	TRBV7-9	CASSSAGQGGPGELFF	TGTGCCAGCAGTTCTGCCGGACAGGGCGGTCCCGGGGAGCTGTTTTTT
TRBJ2-2	.	.	TRBV27	CASSPSGFRGELFF	TGTGCCAGCAGTCCCTCGGGATTCCGAGGGGAGCTGTTTTTT
TRBJ1-4	TRBD1	.	TRBV6-5	CAGSPSTGGDEKLFF	TGTGCCGGGAGCCCGTCGACAGGGGGCGATGAAAAACTGTTTTTT
TRBJ1-5	.	.	TRBV29-1	CSVGGHSNQPQHF	TGCAGCGTTGGGGGGCATAGCAATCAGCCCCAGCATTTT
TRBJ1-6	.	.	TRBV6-1	CASSERGVRNSPLHF	TGTGCCAGCAGTGAACGGGGAGTGCGGAATTCACCCCTCCACTTT
TRBJ2-1	TRBD2	.	TRBV15	CATSTLLAGHNEQFF	TGTGCCACCAGCACCCTACTAGCGGGACACAATGAGCAGTTCTTC
TRBJ1-2	.	once	TRBV7-2	CASSLQGFPHGYTF	TGTGCCAGCAGCTTGCAGGGGTTCCCTCACGGCTACACCTTC
TRBJ2-7	TRBD2	.	TRBV10-1	CASRKLAGSSYEQYF	TGCGCCAGCAGAAAACTAGCGGGGTCCTCCTACGAGCAGTACTTC
TRBJ2-2	.	few	TRBV19	CAVTEINTGELFF	TGTGCCGTCACAGAAATAAACACCGGGGAGCTGTTTTTT
TRBJ2-7	.	.	TRBV5-1	CASSLLTAPYEQYF	TGCGCCAGCAGCTTGCTGACAGCCCCCTACGAGCAGTACTTC
TRBJ2-1	TRBD2	.	TRBV27	CASSPRSGRNEQFF	TGTGCCAGCAGTCCCCGGAGCGGGAGAAATGAGCAGTTCTTC
TRBJ1-2	TRBD1	few	TRBV5-6	CASSPGQGDYGYTF	TGTGCCAGCAGCCCCGGACAGGGGGACTATGGCTACACCTTC
TRBJ1-5	.	.	TRBV5-1	CASSLEGAPNQPQHF	TGCGCCAGCAGCTTGGAAGGGGCCCCCAATCAGCCCCAGCATTTT
TRBJ1-4	.	.	TRBV6-5	CARGGRCGNEKLFF	TGTGCCAGGGGGGGGAGGTGTGGTAATGAAAAACTGTTTTTT
TRBJ2-6	.	.	TRBV28	CASSPLGQTGANVLTF	TGTGCCAGCAGTCCCCTCGGACAAACTGGGGCCAACGTCCTGACTTTC
TRBJ2-3	TRBD1	.	TRBV28	CASTSGTVSTDTQYF	TGTGCCAGCACCTCCGGGACAGTTAGCACAGATACGCAGTATTTT
TRBJ2-2	.	.	TRBV7-9	CASSRDRNTGELFF	TGTGCCAGCAGCCGTGACAGGAACACCGGGGAGCTGTTTTTT
TRBJ1-1	TRBD1	.	TRBV10-3	CAISMGQMNTEAFF	TGTGCCATCAGTATGGGACAGATGAACACTGAAGCTTTCTTT
TRBJ2-7	TRBD2	.	TRBV5-4	CASSLGRGGLQEQYF	TGTGCCAGCAGCTTGGGGCGGGGGGGCCTCCAAGAGCAGTACTTC
TRBJ2-4	TRBD2	once	TRBV30	CAWKSASGGLNIQYF	TGTGCCTGGAAGTCAGCTAGCGGGGGACTAAACATTCAGTACTTC
TRBJ2-3	.	.	TRBV10-1	CASSEAQGSTDTQYF	TGCGCCAGCAGTGAGGCCCAGGGATCCACAGATACGCAGTATTTT
TRBJ1-2	TRBD1	few	TRBV18	CASSSDRGKGYTF	TGTGCCAGCTCATCGGACAGGGGGAAGGGCTACACCTTC